This T cell receptor beta chain was retrieved from a study of blood T cell repertoires in COVID-19. Overall study context: PBMCs, B-cell-depleted T cells, or T cells were the source of the cDNA or gDNA that made up the material.

Produced via immunoSEQ multiplex PCR; TCRdb's table is partial and in-frame only. The table lists 100,000 to 150,000 clones, roughly 79% of them singletons. Trimming removed 2 bases from V and 1 base from J, with 8 bases in between. The CDR3 has 15 residues. Germline values: CDR1 MNHEY, CDR2 SVGAGI. This chain joins TRBV6-5 and TRBJ2-2, with D tentatively TRBD1 (6 bases). The receptor comes from a human donor in a cohort sampled during active COVID-19. Sequencing used peripheral blood. The CDR3, as DNA: TGTGCCAGCAGTTACCAGGGGCTGAACACCGGGGAGCTGTTTTTT. Its translation: CASSYQGLNTGELFF.